This is a list of T cell receptor beta chains from one sample in a study of shared clonotypes between healthy human individuals. TCRdb's copy holds only in-frame clones and misses some; the assay was immunoSEQ multiplex PCR. This sample has fewer than 2.5 million clones, with approximately 93% found just once. The material sequenced was naive CD4+ T cells from PBMCs. The receptors stem from a man between 18 and 29 years old in good health. Some clones in this sample may be carry-over from other donors' samples. The conserved cysteine and the conserved F or W are not part of the CDR3 here. The D gene is left open where the match is weak.

V	D	J	CDR3
TRBV14	NA	TRBJ2-2	ASSQVGSAYNTGELF
TRBV5-1	NA	TRBJ2-7	ASSFGGARTYEQY
TRBV19	TRBD2	TRBJ2-2	ASSIAGGINTGELF
TRBV7-9	NA	TRBJ1-5	ASSLGHPSNQPQH
TRBV30	TRBD1	TRBJ1-1	AWSDTGTGGTEAF
TRBV19	NA	TRBJ2-5	ASGGFQETQY
TRBV11-2	NA	TRBJ1-6	ASSFRTNNSPLH
TRBV5-1	TRBD2	TRBJ2-1	ASSLPGTSLNEQF
TRBV5-1	NA	TRBJ2-5	ASSFGGVRETQY
TRBV28	NA	TRBJ2-7	ASSLSKGTYEQY
TRBV25-1	NA	TRBJ1-5	ASSQGHQPQH
TRBV28	TRBD1	TRBJ1-2	ASSLVRQGRYGYT
TRBV29-1	NA	TRBJ2-1	SVENDGYSYNEQF
TRBV4-2	TRBD1	TRBJ1-2	ASSLRTGNYGYT
TRBV27	NA	TRBJ2-2	ASRPRPQNTGELF
TRBV28	NA	TRBJ1-2	ASSTGQLGGQEAT
TRBV4-2	NA	TRBJ2-3	ASSPDRIGDTQY
TRBV7-6	TRBD1	TRBJ2-7	ASRKTGSYEQY
TRBV20-1	NA	TRBJ2-3	SASRTDTQY
TRBV5-4	NA	TRBJ2-1	ASSPAGYYGEQF
TRBV5-1	NA	TRBJ2-2	ASSLERGTAGELF
TRBV4-3	NA	TRBJ1-1	ASSQLPRDTEAF
TRBV5-4	TRBD2	TRBJ2-7	ASSLGLAEGEQY
TRBV2	NA	TRBJ2-1	ASTGNEQF
TRBV19	TRBD2	TRBJ2-5	ASSSPGLAEETQY
TRBV7-8	NA	TRBJ1-4	ASSLGGFNEKLF
TRBV10-3	TRBD1	TRBJ1-2	AIRQDRGNGYT
TRBV7-9	NA	TRBJ1-5	ASSNVDQPQH
TRBV28	NA	TRBJ1-1	ASSEPLQTLIEAF
TRBV27	NA	TRBJ2-5	ASSLWGSQETQY
TRBV4-2	NA	TRBJ2-1	ASSQGRPVSIRGEQF
TRBV7-7	TRBD2	TRBJ2-3	ASSIGLAGGSDTQY
TRBV28	TRBD1	TRBJ2-7	ASSFGQGIREQY
TRBV4-1	TRBD2	TRBJ2-1	ASSQEVVAGGNDEQF
TRBV11-3	TRBD2	TRBJ2-7	ASSPGTRPYEQY